This T cell receptor (beta chain) was retrieved from a study of blood T cell repertoires in COVID-19. Across the whole study: Italy, Spain and the United States were the sources of the convalescent and acute COVID-19 samples. Sample material is recorded as cDNA or gDNA derived from T cells, B-cell-depleted T cells, or PBMCs.

Germline loops: CDR1 SGHRS, CDR2 YFSETQ. The CDR3 runs to 17 residues. V trimming: 4 bases; J trimming: 1 base; junction bases outside the gene matches: 12. The method was immunoSEQ multiplex PCR; TCRdb's version includes in-frame clones alone and lacks a portion of them. The sample lists 20,000 to 25,000 clones; about 90% were seen once. A few counts support this clone. The clonotype comes from a man between 65 and 85 years old in a cohort sampled during active COVID-19. What was sequenced was peripheral blood. This chain joins TRBV5-1 and TRBJ1-1; 8 bases are shared with TRBD1. CDR3 protein: CASSSGTGGVGNTEAFF. The CDR3 region has the DNA TGCGCCAGCAGCAGCGGGACAGGTGGGGTGGGGAACACTGAAGCTTTCTTT.